This T cell receptor (beta chain) was captured by sequencing in a study of blood T cell repertoires in COVID-19. Study context: Acute and convalescent COVID-19 specimens originated in the United States, Italy and Spain. Sample material is recorded as cDNA or gDNA derived from T cells, B-cell-depleted T cells, or PBMCs.

One Seattle source followed patients from active infection through their disease course. Per the authors' pipeline: Amplification with reference gene primers provided the estimates of nucleated cell counts. Only in-frame clones appear in the TCRdb table, and some are missing; sequencing was by immunoSEQ multiplex PCR. D and trimming come from the DNA, and the V and J calls and clone size come from that table. The profile shows about 350,000 clones, about 87% of them singletons. The V gene end was trimmed by 4 bases and the J gene end by 5 bases; junction bases not matched to a gene: 6. Germline CDR1 reads SGHRS; CDR2 reads YFSETQ. The CDR3 extends over 16 amino acids.

The chain combines TRBV5-1 with TRBJ2-2; 12 bases agree with TRBD2. The sequenced sample consisted of peripheral blood. This TCR was sampled from a man aged 30-40 years with COVID-19, enrolled during active disease. For the CDR3, the DNA is TGCGCCAGCAGCCGGGGCACTAGCGGGGGGACCGGGGAGCTGTTTTTT. Translating gives CASSRGTSGGTGELFF. The full variable domain, in which reference TRBV5-1 and TRBJ2-2 provide the parts outside the CDR3, is KAGVTQTPRYLIKTRGQQVTLSCSPISGHRSVSWYQQTPGQGLQFLFEYFSETQRNKGNFPGRFSGRQFSNSRSEMNVSTLELGDSALYLCASSRGTSGGTGELFFGEGSRLTVL.